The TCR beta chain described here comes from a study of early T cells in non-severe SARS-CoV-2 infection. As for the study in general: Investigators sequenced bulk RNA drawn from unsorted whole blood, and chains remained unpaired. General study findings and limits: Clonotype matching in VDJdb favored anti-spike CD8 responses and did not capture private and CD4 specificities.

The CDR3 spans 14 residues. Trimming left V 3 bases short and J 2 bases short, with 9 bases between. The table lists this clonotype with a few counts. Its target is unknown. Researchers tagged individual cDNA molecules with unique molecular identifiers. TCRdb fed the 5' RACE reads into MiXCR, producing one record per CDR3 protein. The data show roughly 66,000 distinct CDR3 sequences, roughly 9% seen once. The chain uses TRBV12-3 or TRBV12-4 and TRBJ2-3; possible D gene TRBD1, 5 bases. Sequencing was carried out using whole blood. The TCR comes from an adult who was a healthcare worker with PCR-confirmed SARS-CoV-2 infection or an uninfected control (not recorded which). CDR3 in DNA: TGTGCCAGCAGTTTTACAGGAGTCACAGATACGCAGTATTTT. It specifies CASSFTGVTDTQYF.